This is a list of T cell receptor beta chains from one sample in a study of CD8 T cells in ankylosing spondylitis. TCRdb reanalysed the 5' RACE reads using MiXCR and keeps one entry per CDR3 protein. The sample shows some 840,000 distinct CDR3 sequences, about an eighth of them seen only once. Sample: blood, either unsorted or a sorted T cell fraction (not recorded which). The receptors stem from a male donor with ankylosing spondylitis. The CDR3 runs from the conserved cysteine through the conserved F or W. A D gene is named only where the DNA matches it firmly. Some rows have no size entry. The others give once, few or many, or a class for an expanded clone.

d_call j_call cdr3_length v_call clone_size cdr3_nt cdr3_aa
- TRBJ1-2 15 TRBV5-1 few TGCGCCAGCAGCTTGGCGACGGTACCTAACTATGGCTACACCTTC CASSLATVPNYGYTF
- TRBJ1-2 13 TRBV4-2 - TGTGCCAGCAGCCAAGATTCTTTGGGTGGCTACACCTTC CASSQDSLGGYTF
- TRBJ2-3 13 TRBV7-2 few TGTGCCAGCAGCTTGGCAGGGGCTTGGGGGCAGTATTTT CASSLAGAWGQYF
TRBD1 TRBJ2-3 16 TRBV28 - TGTGCCAGCACCACGATCGGGACAGGGGGAACAGATACGCAGTATTTT CASTTIGTGGTDTQYF
- TRBJ2-2 12 TRBV4-3 few TGCGCCAGCAGCCAAGATAGGAGGGAGCTGTTTTTT CASSQDRRELFF
- TRBJ2-3 14 TRBV20-1 few TGCAGTGCTAGACTAAGCAGGGGCACAGATACGCAGTATTTT CSARLSRGTDTQYF
TRBD2 TRBJ2-7 14 TRBV5-1 few TGCGCCAGCAGCTCCGGGGGGGTTGACTACGAGCAGTACTTC CASSSGGVDYEQYF
TRBD1 TRBJ1-5 15 TRBV5-1 - TGCGCCAGCAGCTTGGGACAGGGCGGATATCAGCCCCAGCATTTT CASSLGQGGYQPQHF
TRBD2 TRBJ2-3 16 TRBV20-1 once TGCAGTGCAATGGGACTAGCGGGACGCCCCACAGATACGCAGTATTTT CSAMGLAGRPTDTQYF
TRBD1 TRBJ1-5 16 TRBV7-2 - TGTGCCAGCAGCTTCCACAGGGGAGCGGGAGGGCAGCCCCAGCATTTT CASSFHRGAGGQPQHF
- TRBJ1-1 10 TRBV20-1 - TGCAGTGCTAGTCGCTCTGAAGCTTTCTTT CSASRSEAFF
- TRBJ1-1 13 TRBV20-1 many TGCAGTGCTACCCCACAGGGATACACTGAAGCTTTCTTT CSATPQGYTEAFF
- TRBJ2-7 14 TRBV20-1 - TGCAGTGCTAGTCAAGGTGGTGACGCCTACGAGCAGTACTTC CSASQGGDAYEQYF
- TRBJ2-1 16 TRBV7-9 few TGTGCCAGCAGCTTAGCGATACCAGGGGAATACAATGAGCAGTTCTTC CASSLAIPGEYNEQFF
- TRBJ1-1 14 TRBV9 few TGTGCCAGCAGCGCAGGTCTGAGGTACACTGAAGCTTTCTTT CASSAGLRYTEAFF
- TRBJ1-5 14 TRBV20-1 - TGCAGTGCTAACCAGGGGAAATCGCGGCAGCCCCAGCATTTT CSANQGKSRQPQHF
- TRBJ2-1 12 TRBV20-1 - TGCAGTGCTAGAAGCCTATACAATGAGCAGTTCTTC CSARSLYNEQFF
TRBD1 TRBJ2-1 15 TRBV5-1 few TGCGCCAGCAGCCGCGGACAGGTCTCCTACAATGAGCAGTTCTTC CASSRGQVSYNEQFF
TRBD2 TRBJ2-5 16 TRBV4-3 many TGCGCCAGCAGCCTTAGACTAGCGGGGCGACAAGAGACCCAGTACTTC CASSLRLAGRQETQYF
- TRBJ1-2 14 TRBV9 - TGTGCCAGCAGCCCCCTGGGGGAGAACTATGGCTACACCTTC CASSPLGENYGYTF
TRBD2 TRBJ2-7 14 TRBV9 - TGTGCCAGCAGCGGAAGGACTAGCGACAATAAGCAGTACTTC CASSGRTSDNKQYF
TRBD2 TRBJ2-2 17 TRBV4-2 few TGTGCCAGCAGCCACCCCGCGGGGGGGGCGAGCACCGGGGAGCTGTTTTTT CASSHPAGGASTGELFF